This TCR beta chain was identified during a study of a mutant IDH1 vaccine in newly diagnosed glioma. On the study more broadly: Weeks 1, 3, 5, 7, 11, 15, 19 and 23 were when patients received their eight vaccinations. Of the patients given treatment, roughly 60% were male and 37.5% were female, and a mean age of around 38 years was recorded. Beforehand, treatment had been radiotherapy, temozolomide, or both; the majority received both.

TCRdb's copy holds only in-frame clones and misses some; the assay was immunoSEQ multiplex PCR. The sample includes under 13,000 clones, about 87% of them seen just once. The CDR3 totals 14 residues. Germline CDR1 and CDR2: KGHSH and LQKENI. The V and J ends lost 0 bases and 4 bases, in that order; junction bases with no gene match: 1. As concerns this clone: What it binds is unknown.

The time point was: week 23, last vaccination. Vaccine doses each comprised 300 ug of mutant IDH1 20-mer peptide, with topical imiquimod. Donor diagnoses consisted of new WHO grade 3 or 4 IDH1-mutant, ATRX-lost astrocytomas. The receptor was isolated from a woman between 35 and 50 years old with glioma. Some clones in this sample may be carry-over from other donors' samples. The chain uses TRBV18 and TRBJ2-7; 9 nucleotides match TRBD1. The source material was PBMCs, sampled from a glioma patient whose treatment included an IDH1 peptide vaccine. For the CDR3, the DNA is TGTGCCAGCTCACCACCGGGACAGGGATACGAGCAGTACTTC. Amino acids: CASSPPGQGYEQYF.